A selection of T cell receptor beta chains follows, all from one sample in a study of blood T cell repertoires in COVID-19. The assay was immunoSEQ multiplex PCR, and TCRdb's table has in-frame clones only and misses some. This table holds 180,000 or so clones, about 88% found once. Sequenced sample: peripheral blood. The receptors come from a woman aged 25 to 39 with active or convalescent COVID-19. Each CDR3 is given with its conserved first and last residue. Fields, in order: J gene, V gene, clone size, D gene, CDR3 protein, CDR3 DNA. The D gene is left open where the match is weak. Clone size, where shown, is once, few, many, or a class for clones that have expanded.

TRBJ2-2 TRBV6-6 . . CASKEGADTGELFF TGTGCCAGCAAGGAGGGGGCGGACACCGGGGAGCTGTTTTTT
TRBJ1-5 TRBV19 . TRBD1 CARDKPGQDLGEQPQHF TGTGCCAGGGATAAGCCGGGACAGGATCTTGGAGAGCAGCCCCAGCATTTT
TRBJ2-3 TRBV24-1 . TRBD1 CATSDPGQGKDTQYF TGTGCCACCAGTGACCCCGGACAGGGGAAAGATACGCAGTATTTT
TRBJ2-2 TRBV9 . . CASSVRTGRGTGELFF TGTGCCAGCAGCGTTCGGACAGGGAGGGGGACCGGGGAGCTGTTTTTT
TRBJ2-3 TRBV4-1 . TRBD2 CASSQESGRPSDTQYF TGCGCCAGCAGCCAAGAATCCGGGAGGCCCTCAGATACGCAGTATTTT
TRBJ1-5 TRBV5-1 . . CASSLREDQPQHF TGCGCCAGCAGCTTGAGGGAGGATCAGCCCCAGCATTTT
TRBJ2-4 TRBV7-2 once TRBD2 CASSPHSSGIKNIQYF TGTGCCAGCAGCCCCCATTCTAGCGGAATCAAAAACATTCAGTACTTC
TRBJ1-4 TRBV5-6 . . CASRTRGTTNEKLFF TGTGCCAGCAGAACCCGAGGAACAACTAATGAAAAACTGTTTTTT
TRBJ1-1 TRBV18 once TRBD1 CASSPGTGLGPDTEAFF TGTGCCAGCTCACCTGGGACAGGGTTGGGTCCTGACACTGAAGCTTTCTTT
TRBJ1-3 TRBV5-4 . . CASSLMSGGNTIYF TGTGCCAGCAGCTTGATGTCAGGGGGAAACACCATATATTTT
TRBJ1-2 TRBV2 . . CASTRESQGNGYTF TGTGCCAGCACGCGGGAGTCGCAGGGTAATGGCTACACCTTC
TRBJ1-3 TRBV28 . . CASSLGRAGNTIYF TGTGCCAGCAGTTTGGGCAGGGCTGGAAACACCATATATTTT
TRBJ2-7 TRBV6-2/TRBV6-3 . TRBD1 CASSPPRQGTEQYF TGTGCCAGCAGTCCCCCGAGACAGGGAACCGAGCAGTACTTC
TRBJ1-6 TRBV27 few . CASSSVGASPLHF TGTGCCAGCAGTTCAGTGGGGGCCTCACCCCTCCACTTT
TRBJ1-5 TRBV10-3 . . CAIRGGQGNQPQHF TGTGCCATCAGGGGGGGTCAGGGAAATCAGCCCCAGCATTTT
TRBJ2-3 TRBV6-5 . TRBD2 CASGRLAGFTDTQYF TGTGCCAGCGGGCGACTAGCGGGATTCACAGATACGCAGTATTTT
TRBJ1-3 TRBV19 . . CASSIGTRGENTIYF TGTGCCAGTAGTATCGGTACGCGGGGGGAAAACACCATATATTTT
TRBJ2-7 TRBV7-9 . . CASSEKLEILDF TGTGCCAGCAGCGAAAAGCTAGAAATTTTGGACTTC